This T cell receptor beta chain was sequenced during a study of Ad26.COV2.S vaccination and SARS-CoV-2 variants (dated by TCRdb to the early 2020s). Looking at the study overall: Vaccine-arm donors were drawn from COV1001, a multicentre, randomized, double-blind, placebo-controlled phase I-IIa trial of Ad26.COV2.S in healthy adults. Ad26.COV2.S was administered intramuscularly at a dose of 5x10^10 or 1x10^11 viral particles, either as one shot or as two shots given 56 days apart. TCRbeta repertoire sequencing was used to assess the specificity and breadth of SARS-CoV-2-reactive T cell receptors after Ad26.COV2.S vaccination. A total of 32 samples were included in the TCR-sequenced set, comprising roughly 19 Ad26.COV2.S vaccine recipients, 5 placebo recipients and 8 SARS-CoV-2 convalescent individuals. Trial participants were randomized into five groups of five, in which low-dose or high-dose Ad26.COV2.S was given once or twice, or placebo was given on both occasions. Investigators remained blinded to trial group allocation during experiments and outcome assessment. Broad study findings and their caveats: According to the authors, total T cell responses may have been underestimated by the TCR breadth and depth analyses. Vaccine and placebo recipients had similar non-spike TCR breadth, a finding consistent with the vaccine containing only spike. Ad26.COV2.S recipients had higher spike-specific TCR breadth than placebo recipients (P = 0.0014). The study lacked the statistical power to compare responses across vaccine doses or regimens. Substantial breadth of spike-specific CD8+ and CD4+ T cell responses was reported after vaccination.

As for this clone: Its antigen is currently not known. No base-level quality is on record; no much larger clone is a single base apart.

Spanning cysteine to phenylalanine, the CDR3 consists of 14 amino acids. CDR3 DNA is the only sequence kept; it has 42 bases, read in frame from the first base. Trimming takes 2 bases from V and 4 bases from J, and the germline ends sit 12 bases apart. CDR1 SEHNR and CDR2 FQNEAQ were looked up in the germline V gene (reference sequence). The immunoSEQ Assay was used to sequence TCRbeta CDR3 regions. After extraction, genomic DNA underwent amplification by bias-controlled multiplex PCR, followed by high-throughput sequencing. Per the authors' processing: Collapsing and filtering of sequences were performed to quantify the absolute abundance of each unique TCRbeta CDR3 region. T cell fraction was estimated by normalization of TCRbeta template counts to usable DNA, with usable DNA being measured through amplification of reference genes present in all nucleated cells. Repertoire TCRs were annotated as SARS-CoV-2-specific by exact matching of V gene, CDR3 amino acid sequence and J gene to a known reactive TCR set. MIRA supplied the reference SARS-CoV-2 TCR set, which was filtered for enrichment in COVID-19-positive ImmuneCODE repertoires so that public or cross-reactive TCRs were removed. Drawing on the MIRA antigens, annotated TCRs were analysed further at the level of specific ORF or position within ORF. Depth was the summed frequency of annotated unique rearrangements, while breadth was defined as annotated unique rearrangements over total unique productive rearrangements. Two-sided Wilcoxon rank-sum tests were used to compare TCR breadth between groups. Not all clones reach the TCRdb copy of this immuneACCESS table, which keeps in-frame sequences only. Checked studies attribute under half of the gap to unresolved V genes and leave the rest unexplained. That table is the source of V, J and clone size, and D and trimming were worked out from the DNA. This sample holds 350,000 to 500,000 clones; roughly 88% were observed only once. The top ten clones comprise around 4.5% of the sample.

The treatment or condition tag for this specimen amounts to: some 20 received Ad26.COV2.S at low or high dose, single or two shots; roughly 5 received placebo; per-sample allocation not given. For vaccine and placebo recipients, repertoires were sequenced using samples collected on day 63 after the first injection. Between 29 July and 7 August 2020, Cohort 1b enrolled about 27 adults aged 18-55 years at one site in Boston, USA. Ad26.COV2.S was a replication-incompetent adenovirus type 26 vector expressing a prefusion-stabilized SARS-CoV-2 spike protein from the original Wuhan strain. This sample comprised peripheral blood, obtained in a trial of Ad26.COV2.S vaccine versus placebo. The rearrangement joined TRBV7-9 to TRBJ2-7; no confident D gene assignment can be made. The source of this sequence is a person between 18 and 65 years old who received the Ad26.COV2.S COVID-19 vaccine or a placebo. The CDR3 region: CASSLLFGPYEQYF. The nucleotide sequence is TGTGCCAGCAGCTTATTGTTCGGTCCATACGAGCAGTACTTC.